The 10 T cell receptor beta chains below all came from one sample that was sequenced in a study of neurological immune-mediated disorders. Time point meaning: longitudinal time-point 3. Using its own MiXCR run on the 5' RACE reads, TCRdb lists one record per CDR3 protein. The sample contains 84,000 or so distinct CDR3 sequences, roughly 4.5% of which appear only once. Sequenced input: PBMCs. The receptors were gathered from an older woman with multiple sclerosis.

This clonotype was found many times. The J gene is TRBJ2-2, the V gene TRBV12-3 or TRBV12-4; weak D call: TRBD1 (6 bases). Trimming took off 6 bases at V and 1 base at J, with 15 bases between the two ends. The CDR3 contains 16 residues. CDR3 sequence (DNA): TGTGCCAGCAGGCCGAAAGGACAGTTGAACACCGGGGAGCTGTTTTTT. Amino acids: CASRPKGQLNTGELFF.

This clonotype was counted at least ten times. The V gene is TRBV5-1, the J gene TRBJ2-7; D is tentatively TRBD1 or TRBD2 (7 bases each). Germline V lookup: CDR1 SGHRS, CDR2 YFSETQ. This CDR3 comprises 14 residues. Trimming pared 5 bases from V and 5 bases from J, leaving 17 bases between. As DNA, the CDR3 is TGCGCCAGCAGGGGGACTACAGGGGTGGACGAGCAGTACTTC. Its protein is CASRGTTGVDEQYF.

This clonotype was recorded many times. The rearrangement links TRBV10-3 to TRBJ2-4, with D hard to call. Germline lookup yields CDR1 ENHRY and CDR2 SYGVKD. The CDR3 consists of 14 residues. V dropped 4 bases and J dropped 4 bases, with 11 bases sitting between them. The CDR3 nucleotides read TGTGCCATCAGTGTCGAACACCTAAAAAACATTCAGTACTTC. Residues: CAISVEHLKNIQYF.

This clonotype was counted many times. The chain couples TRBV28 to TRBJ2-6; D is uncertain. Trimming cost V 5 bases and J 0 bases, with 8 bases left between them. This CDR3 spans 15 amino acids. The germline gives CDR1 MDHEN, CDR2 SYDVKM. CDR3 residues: CASSRSHSGANVLTF. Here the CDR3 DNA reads TGTGCCAGCAGTCGAAGCCACTCTGGGGCCAACGTCCTGACTTTC.

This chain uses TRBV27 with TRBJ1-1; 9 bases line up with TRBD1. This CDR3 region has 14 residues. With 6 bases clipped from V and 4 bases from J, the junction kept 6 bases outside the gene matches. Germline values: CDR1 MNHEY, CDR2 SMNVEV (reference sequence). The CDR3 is CASRWDREGTEAFF. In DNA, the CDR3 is TGTGCCAGCAGATGGGACAGGGAGGGCACTGAAGCTTTCTTT.

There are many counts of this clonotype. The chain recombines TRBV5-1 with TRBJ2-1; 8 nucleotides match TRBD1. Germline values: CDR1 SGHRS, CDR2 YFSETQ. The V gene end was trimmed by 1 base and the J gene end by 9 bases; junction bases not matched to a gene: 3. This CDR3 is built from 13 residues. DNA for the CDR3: TGCGCCAGCAGCTTGCAGGGGGCTAGTGAGCAGTTCTTC. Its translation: CASSLQGASEQFF.

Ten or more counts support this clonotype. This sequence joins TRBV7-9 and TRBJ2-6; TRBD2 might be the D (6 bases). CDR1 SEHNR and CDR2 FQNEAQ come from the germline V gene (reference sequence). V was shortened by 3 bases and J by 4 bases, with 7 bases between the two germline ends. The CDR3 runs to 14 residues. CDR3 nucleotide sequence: TGTGCCAGCAGCTTGAGCGGGGGGGCCAACGTCCTGACTTTC. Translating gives CASSLSGGANVLTF. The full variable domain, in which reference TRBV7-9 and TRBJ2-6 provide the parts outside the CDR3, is DTGVSQNPRHKITKRGQNVTFRCDPISEHNRLYWYRQTLGQGPEFLTYFQNEAQLEKSRLLSDRFSAERPKGSFSTLEIQRTEQGDSAMYLCASSLSGGANVLTFGAGSRLTVL.

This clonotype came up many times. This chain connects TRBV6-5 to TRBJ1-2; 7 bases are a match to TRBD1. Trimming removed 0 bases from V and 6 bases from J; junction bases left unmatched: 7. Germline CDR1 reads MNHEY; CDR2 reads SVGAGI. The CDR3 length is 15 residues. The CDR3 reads CASSYSNAGGHGYTF. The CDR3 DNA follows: TGTGCCAGCAGTTACTCGAATGCAGGGGGTCATGGCTACACCTTC.

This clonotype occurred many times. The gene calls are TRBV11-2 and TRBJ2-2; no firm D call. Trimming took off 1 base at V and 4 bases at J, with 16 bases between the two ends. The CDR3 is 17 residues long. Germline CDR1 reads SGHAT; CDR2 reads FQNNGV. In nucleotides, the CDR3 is TGTGCCAGCAGCTTAGTATCCGTAAGGGCCACCACCGGGGAGCTGTTTTTT. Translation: CASSLVSVRATTGELFF.

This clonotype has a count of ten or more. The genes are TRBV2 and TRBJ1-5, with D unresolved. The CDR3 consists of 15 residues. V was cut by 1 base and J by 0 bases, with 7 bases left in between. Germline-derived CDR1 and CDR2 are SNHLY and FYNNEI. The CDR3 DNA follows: TGTGCCAGCAGTGAAGAGGCGACTAGCAATCAGCCCCAGCATTTT. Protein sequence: CASSEEATSNQPQHF.